This T cell receptor beta chain was captured in a study of regulatory T cells in long-lasting Graves disease. Study at large: Persistence in Graves' disease required over 5 years of antithyroid drugs plus positive TSH receptor antibodies. Study-level results: Persistent disease was associated with favored TRBV28 usage and with favored use of TRBJ1-2 and TRBJ2-5. Among the persistent patients, 2,741 public clonotypes were shared, more than the approximately 1,000 shared among new patients.

The germline V gene has CDR1 SGHTA and CDR2 FQGNSA. The CDR3 consists of 16 residues. Trimming cost V 5 bases and J 7 bases; bases outside gene matches: 9. Of note for this clonotype: Antigen specificity is unknown. This may be a read error: a much more frequent sequence differs by one nucleotide.

CDR3 regions were amplified by Arm-PCR using iRepertoire HTBI primers to build TCR beta libraries. Authors' data handling: Throughout the samples, researchers identified around 65 TRBV and about 15 TRBJ segments. A single record per CDR3 protein comes from TCRdb applying MiXCR to the multiplex PCR reads. TCRdb, not the original authors, processed these V and J calls. The sample yields 650,000 to 850,000 distinct CDR3 sequences, 25% to 30% seen once. The sample's time point: persistent/refractory GD, antithyroid drugs over 5 years with positive TRAb. RNA extracted from PBMCs served as the sequencing template.

Sequencing used peripheral blood mononuclear cells (PBMCs), obtained when the disease was refractory, from a patient treated with antithyroid drugs. The receptor was isolated from a female donor with Graves disease. This rearrangement joins TRBV7-2 to TRBJ2-5; 14 bases match TRBD2. In DNA, the CDR3 is TGTGCCAGCAGCCGCAGACTAGCGGGAGGGTCAGGGACCCAGTACTTC. It is translated as CASSRRLAGGSGTQYF.